Listed here is a single T cell receptor (beta chain). These data originate in a study of control samples from healthy donors and cancer patients. TCRdb's copy holds only in-frame clones and misses some; the assay was immunoSEQ multiplex PCR. The table records under 200,000 clones, about 91% of them present only once. Trimming left V 4 bases short and J 8 bases short, with 14 bases between. The CDR3 is made up of 14 amino acids. Germline V gives CDR1 MNHEY, CDR2 SMNVEV (reference sequence). The sequence derives from a woman aged 25 to 39 in good health. The specimen was blood. The chain has TRBV27 and TRBJ1-4; tentative D call: TRBD1 (6 bases). CDR3 sequence: CASSSRGGIEKLFF. Here the CDR3 DNA reads TGTGCCAGCAGTTCTCGAGGGGGTATCGAAAAACTGTTTTTT.